The 19 T cell receptor beta chains presented below share a single source sample, sequenced in a study of sequential checkpoint blockade in melanoma. Repertoires were generated with immunoSEQ multiplex PCR, while TCRdb's copy carries only in-frame clones and drops some. The sample has 27,000 or so clones, 77% seen once. Regarding treatment: randomized to nivolumab then ipilimumab (arm A) or the reverse (arm B). Material: CD8+ T cells sorted from blood (inferred from file names), obtained from a patient given nivolumab and ipilimumab in sequence. The origin of the receptors is a human donor with melanoma.

Details on this clone: The junction differs from germline at one of its ends, possibly a read error. This sequence joins TRBV19 and TRBJ1-1; D is possibly TRBD1 (6 bases). CDR3 length: 16 amino acids. Germline V gives CDR1 LNHDA, CDR2 SQIVND (reference sequence). In DNA form, the CDR3 reads TGTGCCAGTAGGCTAAGACCTGACAGGCCTAACACTGAAGTTTTCTTT. This translates into CASRLRPDRPNTEVFF.

The V and J genes are TRBV29-1 and TRBJ2-7, with D maybe TRBD1 (6 bases). There are 14 residues in the CDR3. CDR1 and CDR2 (germline): SQVTM, ANQGSEA. Deletions cut 0 bases from V and 2 bases from J, with 11 bases between. CDR3 sequence reads: CSVEEIGGTYEQYF. The CDR3 region has the DNA TGCAGCGTTGAAGAAATAGGGGGAACCTACGAGCAGTACTTC.

The chain employs TRBV5-6 and TRBJ2-1; TRBD2 agrees at 10 bases. The CDR3 is 16 residues long. Per germline, CDR1 SGHDT and CDR2 YYEEEE. V lost 6 bases to trimming and J lost 4 bases; unmatched junction nucleotides: 10. The CDR3: CASTWRLAGDYNEQFF. The CDR3 region has the DNA TGTGCCAGCACCTGGCGGCTAGCGGGGGATTACAATGAGCAGTTCTTC.

The genes are TRBV20-1 and TRBJ2-1; D unresolved. The CDR3 length is 11 residues. Trimming shortened V by 3 bases and J by 4 bases, and 4 bases separated the two germline ends. Germline V gene lookup returns CDR1 DFQATT and CDR2 SNEGSKA (reference sequence). The CDR3 sequence is CSASSYNEQFF. DNA of the CDR3: TGCAGTGCTAGTTCATACAATGAGCAGTTCTTC.

V gene TRBV29-1 combines with J gene TRBJ1-2; no clear D. The germline gives CDR1 SQVTM, CDR2 ANQGSEA. V was pared by 6 bases and J by 6 bases, with 20 bases between. The CDR3 contains 14 residues. CDR3 in DNA: TGCAGCGTACTAAAATCTTCAACAAGGCATGGCTACACCTTC. Translated, it gives CSVLKSSTRHGYTF.

This CDR3 is CASRRTNAMYDEQFF. The CDR3 nucleotides read TGTGCCAGCAGACGGACTAACGCTATGTACGATGAGCAGTTCTTC. The gene calls are TRBV28 and TRBJ2-1; possible D gene TRBD2, 6 bases. The CDR3 has 15 residues. Germline CDR1 MDHEN, CDR2 SYDVKM. Between the trimmed V and J ends, which lost 6 bases and 8 bases, there was a span of 20 bases.

J is TRBJ1-1 and V is TRBV6-5, with D tentatively TRBD1 (5 bases). Per the germline V gene, CDR1 is MNHEY and CDR2 is SVGAGI. The CDR3 is 11 amino acids. The V end was cut by 0 bases, the J end by 11 bases, with 7 bases between. This CDR3 reads CASSYSGLAFF. CDR3 coding DNA: TGTGCCAGCAGTTACTCGGGGCTTGCTTTCTTT.

This chain joins TRBV5-1 and TRBJ1-6; D gene uncertain. The V gene lost 4 bases and the J gene lost 7 bases, with 12 bases spanning the gap. Germline CDR1 reads SGHRS; CDR2 reads YFSETQ. The CDR3 loop spans 14 amino acids. CDR3 nucleotide sequence: TGCGCCAGCAGCGCCCCGCCCAGGAATTCACCCCTCCACTTT. This gives the protein CASSAPPRNSPLHF.

This CDR3 reads CANTDSLNTEAFF. For the CDR3, the DNA is TGTGCCAATACAGACAGTCTGAACACTGAAGCTTTCTTT. V gene TRBV13 combines with J gene TRBJ1-1, with D possibly matching TRBD1 (5 bases). V lost 10 bases and J lost 0, with 12 bases in between. This CDR3 comprises 13 residues. The germline V gene encodes CDR1 PRHDT and CDR2 FYEKMQ (reference sequence).

This rearrangement joins TRBV9 to TRBJ1-1; TRBD1 aligns across 7 bases. The ends lost 5 bases at V and 1 base at J; junction bases unmatched: 5. Germline CDR1 and CDR2: SGDLS and YYNGEE. CDR3 length: 14 residues. Here the CDR3 DNA reads TGTGCCAGCAGAAGGGACAGTTCGAACACTGAAGCTTTCTTT. It translates to CASRRDSSNTEAFF.

This chain connects TRBV7-6 to TRBJ2-1; 13 positions match TRBD2. Germline CDR1 and CDR2: SGHVS and FNYEAQ. The CDR3 loop spans 15 amino acids. The trim removed 4 bases at V and 7 bases at J, leaving 4 bases unmatched. The CDR3 sequence is CASSSGTSGTNEQFF. The DNA of the CDR3 is TGTGCCAGCAGCTCCGGGACTAGCGGGACGAATGAGCAGTTCTTC.

This sequence joins TRBV27 and TRBJ1-2; D uncertain. The V and J ends lost 3 bases and 4 bases respectively, with 9 bases between them. This CDR3 is built from 13 residues. CDR1 and CDR2 from the germline V gene are MNHEY and SMNVEV (reference sequence). The CDR3 region has the DNA TGTGCCAGCAGTTTGACACCGCTCTATGGCTACACCTTC. Translating it yields CASSLTPLYGYTF.

The chain recombines TRBV7-9 with TRBJ2-3, with 10 bases lining up with TRBD1. The CDR3 covers 14 residues. Germline CDR1 is SEHNR and CDR2 is FQNEAQ (reference sequence). V gave up 3 bases and J gave up 4 bases; unmatched junction bases: 1. The CDR3 reads CASSLGTGADTQYF. CDR3 DNA sequence: TGTGCCAGCAGCTTGGGGACAGGGGCAGATACGCAGTATTTT.

The chain carries TRBV5-1 and TRBJ2-7, with a tentative D call TRBD1 (5 bases). The CDR3 runs to 11 residues. Trimming left V 4 bases short and J 7 bases short, with 9 bases between. Germline V gene lookup returns CDR1 SGHRS and CDR2 YFSETQ. CDR3 loop: CASSQGREQYF. The CDR3 DNA sequence: TGCGCCAGCAGCCAGGGCCGGGAGCAGTACTTC. The whole variable domain, filled in from reference TRBV5-1 and TRBJ2-7, reads KAGVTQTPRYLIKTRGQQVTLSCSPISGHRSVSWYQQTPGQGLQFLFEYFSETQRNKGNFPGRFSGRQFSNSRSEMNVSTLELGDSALYLCASSQGREQYFGPGTRLTVT.

The genes are TRBV7-9 and TRBJ1-2; D unresolved. Trimming took 1 base from V and 2 from J, leaving 11 bases between them. The CDR3 has 15 amino acids. The germline CDR1 and CDR2 sequences are SEHNR and FQNEAQ (reference sequence). CDR3 sequence reads: CASSLGPQRNYGYTF. Here the CDR3 DNA reads TGTGCCAGCAGCTTAGGGCCGCAGAGGAACTATGGCTACACCTTC.

The V call is TRBV18, the J call TRBJ1-1, with D perhaps matching TRBD1 (5 bases). Germline CDR1 KGHSH, CDR2 LQKENI. V lost 1 base and J lost 0, with 6 bases in between. The CDR3 contains 14 residues. Here the CDR3 DNA reads TGTGCCAGCTCACCACGGACATTGAACACTGAAGCTTTCTTT. Translating gives CASSPRTLNTEAFF.

This chain connects TRBV7-9 to TRBJ1-2; no firm D call. The CDR3 has 15 residues. Trimming pared 3 bases from V and 6 bases from J, leaving 17 bases between. Germline assignment: CDR1 SEHNR and CDR2 FQNEAQ (reference sequence). In nucleotides, the CDR3 is TGTGCCAGCAGCTTGACCGCGGATACCTTCAATGGCTACACCTTC. This sequence encodes CASSLTADTFNGYTF.

This chain uses TRBV9 with TRBJ2-1; TRBD2 aligns across 14 bases. The CDR3 consists of 17 residues. V lost 4 bases, J lost 9 bases, and 12 bases stayed unmatched. Germline-derived CDR1 and CDR2 are SGDLS and YYNGEE. In DNA form, the CDR3 reads TGTGCCAGCAGCTCCCCCCAGGGACTAGCGGGAGTAGGTGAGCAGTTCTTC. It is translated as CASSSPQGLAGVGEQFF. Combining the CDR3 with reference TRBV9 and TRBJ2-1 gives the whole variable domain DSGVTQTPKHLITATGQRVTLRCSPRSGDLSVYWYQQSLDQGLQFLIQYYNGEERAKGNILERFSAQQFPDLHSELNLSSLELGDSALYFCASSSPQGLAGVGEQFFGPGTRLTVL.

V usage is TRBV4-2 and J usage is TRBJ2-7; 9 bases are a match to TRBD1. The CDR3 contains 15 residues. V lost 0 bases and J lost 6; bases outside the gene matches: 6. Looked up from germline, CDR1 is LGHNA and CDR2 is YNFKEQ. The CDR3 spells CASSQEGQGISEQYF. DNA of the CDR3: TGTGCCAGCAGCCAAGAAGGACAGGGGATTAGCGAGCAGTACTTC.